This T cell receptor beta chain is drawn from a study of shared clonotypes between healthy human individuals. Every subset's genomic DNA went evenly onto several immunoSEQ plates. Researchers sequenced unsorted PBMC DNA using ten immunoSEQ deep assay plates. Original methodology: Sequence data from immunoSEQ were junction-only and lacked quality scores; consequently, filtering differed. The table came from immunoSEQ multiplex PCR; TCRdb's copy has only in-frame clones and leaves some out. V, J and clone size derive from that table, while D and trimming were established from the DNA sequence. The sample includes about 520,000 clones, around 73% of them seen just once. CDR1 is MNHEY and CDR2 is SVGAGI in the germline V gene. V shed 6 bases and J 11 bases; nucleotides not matched to a gene: 8. The CDR3 has 12 amino acids. This clone was observed a handful of times.

The clonotype originates from a woman aged 40 to 50 in good health. Some clones in this sample may be carry-over from other donors' samples. The chain links TRBV6-5 to TRBJ1-1, with 8 bases identical to TRBD1. Sequencing was carried out using PBMCs. The CDR3 is CASSPRTGLAFF. DNA of the CDR3: TGTGCCAGCAGCCCGCGGACAGGGTTGGCTTTCTTT.